A selection of T cell receptor beta chains follows, all from one sample in a study of T cells in Graves' hyperthyroidism and ophthalmopathy. Using its own MiXCR run on the multiplex PCR reads, TCRdb lists one record per CDR3 protein. The table records about 600,000 distinct CDR3 sequences, roughly 16% of them present only once. The sequenced material came from blood. These TCRs come from a woman in her forties with Graves' ophthalmopathy. Each CDR3 is given with its conserved first and last residue. D genes are given only for firm matches. Clone size is given for some rows only: seen once, a few or many times, or a class if the clone is expanded.

d_call: -; clone_size: -; v_call: TRBV9; j_call: TRBJ2-3; cdr3_aa: CASSVGADTQYF; cdr3_nt: TGTGCCAGCAGCGTTGGGGCAGATACGCAGTATTTT
d_call: TRBD1; clone_size: many; v_call: TRBV5-1; j_call: TRBJ2-1; cdr3_aa: CASRSTGDSSYNEQFF; cdr3_nt: TGCGCCAGCAGATCTACAGGGGATTCATCTTACAATGAGCAGTTCTTC
d_call: TRBD2; clone_size: many; v_call: TRBV10-3; j_call: TRBJ2-7; cdr3_aa: CAISGGRAYEQYF; cdr3_nt: TGTGCCATCAGTGGTGGGAGGGCCTACGAGCAGTACTTC
d_call: -; clone_size: many; v_call: TRBV6-1; j_call: TRBJ2-3; cdr3_aa: CASKRDHSTDTQYF; cdr3_nt: TGTGCCAGCAAACGGGACCACAGCACAGATACGCAGTATTTT
d_call: TRBD2; clone_size: few; v_call: TRBV28; j_call: TRBJ2-3; cdr3_aa: CASSSSGRAPTDTQYF; cdr3_nt: TGTGCCAGCAGTTCTAGCGGGAGGGCCCCCACAGATACGCAGTATTTT
d_call: -; clone_size: many; v_call: TRBV18; j_call: TRBJ1-1; cdr3_aa: CASSSGQNTEAFF; cdr3_nt: TGTGCCAGCAGTTCGGGACAGAACACTGAAGCTTTCTTT
d_call: -; clone_size: many; v_call: TRBV2; j_call: TRBJ1-5; cdr3_aa: CASGGGGGNQPQHF; cdr3_nt: TGTGCCAGCGGAGGAGGGGGGGGCAATCAGCCCCAGCATTTT
d_call: TRBD2; clone_size: -; v_call: TRBV20-1; j_call: TRBJ2-1; cdr3_aa: CSARVGRGYNEQFF; cdr3_nt: TGCAGTGCTAGAGTCGGGAGGGGCTACAATGAGCAGTTCTTC
d_call: -; clone_size: few; v_call: TRBV20-1; j_call: TRBJ1-5; cdr3_aa: CSARDQTGGSNQPQHF; cdr3_nt: TGCAGTGCTAGAGACCAAACAGGAGGAAGCAATCAGCCCCAGCATTTT
d_call: TRBD1; clone_size: few; v_call: TRBV20-1; j_call: TRBJ2-7; cdr3_aa: CSARDPLTGGEQYF; cdr3_nt: TGCAGTGCTAGAGATCCCCTTACAGGGGGCGAGCAGTACTTC
d_call: -; clone_size: many; v_call: TRBV11-2; j_call: TRBJ1-2; cdr3_aa: CASSFPDLYGYTF; cdr3_nt: TGTGCCAGCAGCTTCCCGGATCTATATGGCTACACCTTC
d_call: -; clone_size: few; v_call: TRBV7-9; j_call: TRBJ1-1; cdr3_aa: CASSLGQINTEAFF; cdr3_nt: TGTGCCAGCAGCTTAGGACAGATAAACACTGAAGCTTTCTTT
d_call: -; clone_size: -; v_call: TRBV19; j_call: TRBJ1-5; cdr3_aa: CASSIEGGPQHF; cdr3_nt: TGTGCCAGTAGTATAGAAGGGGGGCCCCAGCATTTT
d_call: TRBD2; clone_size: -; v_call: TRBV7-6; j_call: TRBJ2-1; cdr3_aa: CASSLALAGAQFF; cdr3_nt: TGTGCCAGCAGCTTAGCCCTAGCGGGGGCGCAGTTCTTC
d_call: TRBD1; clone_size: -; v_call: TRBV6-6; j_call: TRBJ2-3; cdr3_aa: CASSYRETPGQGTDTQYF; cdr3_nt: TGTGCCAGCAGTTATCGTGAAACACCGGGACAGGGCACAGATACGCAGTATTTT
d_call: -; clone_size: -; v_call: TRBV11-2; j_call: TRBJ1-3; cdr3_aa: CASSLVPGAGNTIYF; cdr3_nt: TGTGCCAGCAGCTTAGTTCCAGGGGCTGGAAACACCATATATTTT
d_call: -; clone_size: many; v_call: TRBV27; j_call: TRBJ1-1; cdr3_aa: CASSFRVGGATNTEAFF; cdr3_nt: TGTGCCAGCAGTTTTCGAGTGGGGGGGGCTACGAACACTGAAGCTTTCTTT
d_call: -; clone_size: many; v_call: TRBV5-1; j_call: TRBJ2-5; cdr3_aa: CASSLGPTQETQYF; cdr3_nt: TGTGCCAGCAGCTTAGGACCTACCCAAGAGACCCAGTACTTC
d_call: -; clone_size: few; v_call: TRBV6-1; j_call: TRBJ1-2; cdr3_aa: CASSERMEVWGGYTF; cdr3_nt: TGTGCCAGCAGTGAAAGGATGGAGGTCTGGGGAGGCTACACCTTC
d_call: -; clone_size: many; v_call: TRBV20-1; j_call: TRBJ2-1; cdr3_aa: CSAAPGAEQFF; cdr3_nt: TGCAGTGCCGCCCCGGGGGCTGAGCAGTTCTTC
d_call: -; clone_size: many; v_call: TRBV2; j_call: TRBJ2-7; cdr3_aa: CASSEPGGLSYEQYF; cdr3_nt: TGTGCCAGCAGTGAACCAGGGGGACTTTCCTACGAGCAGTACTTC
d_call: TRBD1; clone_size: few; v_call: TRBV7-8; j_call: TRBJ2-2; cdr3_aa: CASSTRDRGVLNTGELFF; cdr3_nt: TGTGCCAGCAGCACCCGGGACAGGGGGGTTTTGAACACCGGGGAGCTGTTTTTT
d_call: TRBD2; clone_size: many; v_call: TRBV11-2; j_call: TRBJ2-7; cdr3_aa: CASSLSAGGFDEQYF; cdr3_nt: TGTGCCAGCAGCCTCTCTGCGGGAGGGTTCGACGAGCAGTACTTC
d_call: -; clone_size: -; v_call: TRBV27; j_call: TRBJ1-5; cdr3_aa: CASSHYLGAEKQPQHF; cdr3_nt: TGTGCCAGCAGTCACTACCTGGGGGCAGAAAAACAGCCCCAGCATTTT
d_call: TRBD1; clone_size: -; v_call: TRBV2; j_call: TRBJ2-2; cdr3_aa: CASIRDRGDTGELFF; cdr3_nt: TGTGCCAGCATCCGGGACAGGGGAGACACCGGGGAGCTGTTTTTT
d_call: TRBD1; clone_size: many; v_call: TRBV2; j_call: TRBJ2-1; cdr3_aa: CASKGQGNEQFF; cdr3_nt: TGTGCCAGCAAGGGACAGGGGAATGAGCAGTTCTTC
d_call: -; clone_size: -; v_call: TRBV27; j_call: TRBJ1-5; cdr3_aa: CASNLSSNQPQHF; cdr3_nt: TGTGCCAGCAATTTATCTAGCAATCAGCCCCAGCATTTT
d_call: -; clone_size: many; v_call: TRBV28; j_call: TRBJ1-1; cdr3_aa: CASSPPPARGITEAFF; cdr3_nt: TGTGCCAGCAGTCCCCCCCCCGCGCGGGGGATTACTGAAGCTTTCTTT
d_call: -; clone_size: -; v_call: TRBV7-9; j_call: TRBJ2-2; cdr3_aa: CASIKLGLNTGELFF; cdr3_nt: TGTGCCAGCATCAAACTCGGACTGAACACCGGGGAGCTGTTTTTT
d_call: -; clone_size: -; v_call: TRBV7-9; j_call: TRBJ1-1; cdr3_aa: CAVDEDMNTEAFF; cdr3_nt: TGTGCCGTCGATGAGGATATGAACACTGAAGCTTTCTTT
d_call: -; clone_size: -; v_call: TRBV20-1; j_call: TRBJ2-3; cdr3_aa: CSAITSGVGVTQYF; cdr3_nt: TGCAGTGCTATCACCTCGGGAGTTGGTGTTACGCAGTATTTT
d_call: TRBD2; clone_size: many; v_call: TRBV5-1; j_call: TRBJ2-1; cdr3_aa: CASSLAGGRAYNEQFF; cdr3_nt: TGCGCCAGCAGCTTGGCCGGCGGGAGGGCCTACAATGAGCAGTTCTTC
d_call: -; clone_size: many; v_call: TRBV6-1; j_call: TRBJ2-7; cdr3_aa: CASSGTGKLSYEQYF; cdr3_nt: TGTGCCAGCAGTGGTACAGGCAAACTCTCCTACGAGCAGTACTTC
d_call: TRBD1; clone_size: -; v_call: TRBV18; j_call: TRBJ2-1; cdr3_aa: CASSRDRANNEQFF; cdr3_nt: TGTGCCAGCTCACGCGACAGGGCAAACAATGAGCAGTTCTTC
d_call: -; clone_size: many; v_call: TRBV5-5; j_call: TRBJ2-1; cdr3_aa: CASRLGLSYNEQFF; cdr3_nt: TGTGCCAGCAGACTGGGCCTCTCCTACAATGAGCAGTTCTTC
d_call: -; clone_size: many; v_call: TRBV11-2; j_call: TRBJ1-1; cdr3_aa: CASSPQGTTGNTEAFF; cdr3_nt: TGTGCCAGCAGCCCGCAGGGGACCACAGGGAACACTGAAGCTTTCTTT
d_call: TRBD1; clone_size: -; v_call: TRBV3-1; j_call: TRBJ2-3; cdr3_aa: CASSGQGVTDTQYF; cdr3_nt: TGTGCCAGCAGCGGACAGGGAGTCACAGATACGCAGTATTTT
d_call: -; clone_size: many; v_call: TRBV2; j_call: TRBJ2-7; cdr3_aa: CASRERLLSYEQYF; cdr3_nt: TGTGCCAGCAGGGAGCGACTATTATCCTACGAGCAGTACTTC
d_call: TRBD2; clone_size: -; v_call: TRBV7-9; j_call: TRBJ2-4; cdr3_aa: CASSPSDGGGLAKNIQYF; cdr3_nt: TGCGCCAGCAGCCCCTCCGACGGCGGGGGACTAGCCAAAAACATTCAGTACTTC
d_call: TRBD1; clone_size: few; v_call: TRBV19; j_call: TRBJ2-2; cdr3_aa: CASSPGTGRAGELFF; cdr3_nt: TGTGCCAGCAGCCCCGGGACAGGGCGAGCCGGGGAGCTGTTTTTT
d_call: -; clone_size: -; v_call: TRBV7-9; j_call: TRBJ2-1; cdr3_aa: CASSPERTNYNEQFF; cdr3_nt: TGTGCCAGCAGCCCTGAGAGGACTAACTACAATGAGCAGTTCTTC
d_call: -; clone_size: many; v_call: TRBV18; j_call: TRBJ2-7; cdr3_aa: CASSPKAGGPYEQYF; cdr3_nt: TGTGCCAGCTCACCTAAGGCCGGAGGGCCTTACGAGCAGTACTTC
d_call: TRBD1; clone_size: many; v_call: TRBV5-1; j_call: TRBJ1-1; cdr3_aa: CASSLDTGAFGTEAFF; cdr3_nt: TGCGCCAGCAGCTTGGATACAGGGGCCTTTGGGACTGAAGCTTTCTTT
d_call: -; clone_size: few; v_call: TRBV6-4; j_call: TRBJ2-1; cdr3_aa: CASSDSEGPYNEQFF; cdr3_nt: TGTGCCAGCAGTGACTCTGAGGGGCCCTACAATGAGCAGTTCTTC
d_call: -; clone_size: few; v_call: TRBV28; j_call: TRBJ2-5; cdr3_aa: CARFSGLLGFYQETQYF; cdr3_nt: TGTGCCAGATTCTCCGGTCTCTTGGGCTTCTACCAAGAGACCCAGTACTTC
d_call: TRBD1; clone_size: -; v_call: TRBV6-1; j_call: TRBJ1-2; cdr3_aa: CASRPQVGTGAFYGYTF; cdr3_nt: TGTGCCAGCAGGCCCCAGGTCGGGACAGGGGCCTTCTATGGCTACACCTTC
d_call: TRBD1; clone_size: many; v_call: TRBV2; j_call: TRBJ2-3; cdr3_aa: CANNRGLITGDTQYF; cdr3_nt: TGTGCCAACAACAGGGGGCTAATTACGGGAGATACGCAGTATTTT
d_call: -; clone_size: -; v_call: TRBV5-1; j_call: TRBJ2-4; cdr3_aa: CASSLDDAGNIQYF; cdr3_nt: TGCGCCAGCAGCTTGGACGACGCTGGGAATATTCAGTACTTC
d_call: TRBD2; clone_size: few; v_call: TRBV6-1; j_call: TRBJ2-7; cdr3_aa: CASRSGLAGAHEQYF; cdr3_nt: TGTGCCAGCAGATCGGGACTAGCGGGAGCCCACGAGCAGTACTTC
d_call: -; clone_size: -; v_call: TRBV18; j_call: TRBJ2-3; cdr3_aa: CASSPKVRADTQYF; cdr3_nt: TGTGCCAGCTCACCAAAGGTTCGGGCAGATACGCAGTATTTT
d_call: -; clone_size: -; v_call: TRBV11-2; j_call: TRBJ2-3; cdr3_aa: CASSQGQSRTDTQYF; cdr3_nt: TGCGCCAGCAGCCAAGGGCAGAGTAGAACAGATACGCAGTATTTT
d_call: -; clone_size: -; v_call: TRBV18; j_call: TRBJ2-3; cdr3_aa: CASSIALTDTQYF; cdr3_nt: TGTGCCAGCTCAATAGCTCTCACGGATACGCAGTATTTT
d_call: -; clone_size: few; v_call: TRBV12-3/TRBV12-4; j_call: TRBJ2-2; cdr3_aa: CASSLRGALDTGELFF; cdr3_nt: TGTGCCAGCAGTTTACGTGGGGCTCTAGACACCGGGGAGCTGTTTTTT
d_call: TRBD1; clone_size: many; v_call: TRBV28; j_call: TRBJ2-7; cdr3_aa: CASSIPGQGRYEQYF; cdr3_nt: TGTGCCAGCAGCATACCGGGACAGGGCCGATACGAGCAGTACTTC
d_call: TRBD1; clone_size: -; v_call: TRBV20-1; j_call: TRBJ1-1; cdr3_aa: CSAARGAMEAFF; cdr3_nt: TGCAGTGCCGCCAGGGGGGCGATGGAAGCTTTCTTT